One sample yielded the 27 T cell receptor beta chains listed below, sequenced in a study of blood T cell repertoires in COVID-19. TCRdb keeps only in-frame clones here, not all; method: immunoSEQ multiplex PCR. The top ten clones hold less than 8.5% of a sample with fewer than 25,000 clones, approximately 90% of them seen once. The sequenced sample was peripheral blood. These receptors originate from a human donor in a cohort sampled during active COVID-19.

The chain couples TRBV2 to TRBJ1-3; TRBD1 agrees at 8 bases. V shed 5 bases and J 4 bases; nucleotides not matched to a gene: 7. The CDR3 extends over 15 amino acids. Looked up from germline, CDR1 is SNHLY and CDR2 is FYNNEI. In DNA form, the CDR3 reads TGTGCCAGCAGTATCGACAGGGGAGTCGGAAACACCATATATTTT. It yields the protein CASSIDRGVGNTIYF.

The chain recombines TRBV5-1 with TRBJ1-4; maybe TRBD1 (6 bases). V shed 3 bases and J shed 0 bases, with 12 bases lying between them. This CDR3 has 16 residues. Germline assignment: CDR1 SGHRS and CDR2 YFSETQ. This CDR3 is CASSSGVTATNEKLFF. DNA of the CDR3: TGCGCCAGCAGCTCAGGGGTTACGGCAACTAATGAAAAACTGTTTTTT.

To note about this clone: The junction shows a germline mismatch at one end, possibly a read error. V gene TRBV14 combines with J gene TRBJ2-7; no clear D gene. This CDR3 contains 15 residues. Looked up from germline, CDR1 is SGHDN and CDR2 is FVKESK. As DNA, the CDR3 is TGTGCCAGCAGCCAAGTTGGTAGCTTCTCCAACGAGCAGTACTTC. Translation gives CASSQVGSFSNEQYF.

This clone was picked up a small number of times. This chain joins TRBV6-5 and TRBJ1-5; 7 bases match TRBD1. V dropped 5 bases and J dropped 6; count of bases not matched to a gene: 7. Germline V lookup: CDR1 MNHEY, CDR2 SVGAGI. The CDR3 runs 14 residues. The CDR3 reads CASSRDRAIQPQHF. DNA for the CDR3: TGTGCCAGCAGTCGTGACAGGGCGATTCAGCCCCAGCATTTT.

This rearrangement joins TRBV27 to TRBJ2-2; 9 bases agree with TRBD1. The junction had 10 bases not matched to a gene; V was cut back by 5 bases and J by 6 bases. The CDR3 contains 16 residues. The germline CDR1 and CDR2 sequences are MNHEY and SMNVEV (reference sequence). In nucleotides, the CDR3 is TGTGCCAGCAGTGCGACCGGGACAGGGATCCCCGGGGAGCTGTTTTTT. Its protein product is CASSATGTGIPGELFF.

This CDR3 is CASSSTRGTYEQYF. In nucleotides, the CDR3 is TGTGCCAGCAGCTCCACAAGGGGGACCTACGAGCAGTACTTC. The genes are TRBV7-2 and TRBJ2-7; weak D call: TRBD1 (6 bases). Trimming pared 4 bases from V and 2 bases from J, leaving 12 bases between. The CDR3 is made up of 14 amino acids. Germline V gene sequence: CDR1 SGHTA, CDR2 FQGNSA.

V gene TRBV3-1 (or the pseudogene TRBV3-2) combines with J gene TRBJ2-7, with D perhaps matching TRBD2 (6 bases). This CDR3 region has 12 residues. The germline V gene encodes CDR1 LGHDT and CDR2 YNNKEL (reference sequence). With 10 bases removed from V and 4 bases from J, the gap between germline ends came to 14 bases. The DNA for the CDR3 is TGTGCCACACAAGTGGGGGGATACGAGCAGTACTTC. Its translation: CATQVGGYEQYF.

Notes on this clone: Other DNA sequences in the sample encode the same CDR3. The rearrangement links TRBV5-4 to TRBJ1-1; D uncertain. Germline V gives CDR1 SGHNT, CDR2 YYREEE (reference sequence). Trimming pared 4 bases from V and 4 bases from J, leaving 14 bases between. The CDR3 length is 14 residues. DNA of the CDR3: TGTGCCAGCAGCGGAGGAGGCGCGGGCACTGAAGCTTTCTTT. It codes for CASSGGGAGTEAFF. Complete variable domain (other parts from reference TRBV5-4 and TRBJ1-1): ETGVTQSPTHLIKTRGQQVTLRCSSQSGHNTVSWYQQALGQGPQFIFQYYREEENGRGNFPPRFSGLQFPNYSSELNVNALELDDSALYLCASSGGGAGTEAFFGQGTRLTVV.

This clone was detected once. The CDR3 DNA is TGTGCCAGCAGCTTGTTACAGAACACCGGGGAGCTGTTTTTT. This codes for CASSLLQNTGELFF. This chain uses TRBV5-4 with TRBJ2-2; no reliable D call. V was clipped by 1 base and J by 1 base, with 5 bases between them. The CDR3 covers 14 residues. Germline CDR1 and CDR2: SGHNT and YYREEE (reference sequence).

This sequence joins TRBV10-1 and TRBJ2-3; weak D call: TRBD2 (6 bases). Germline CDR1 WNHNN, CDR2 SYGVQD (reference sequence). The V end lost 2 bases, the J end lost 2 bases, and 14 bases lay between the germline ends. The CDR3 runs to 16 residues. The CDR3 nucleotides are TGCGCCAGCAGTGAGGTAGGGCGGGGATACACAGATACGCAGTATTTT. The encoded protein is CASSEVGRGYTDTQYF.

The V and J genes are TRBV4-3 and TRBJ1-1; unclear D gene. V lost 4 bases and J 1 base, leaving 13 bases between the germline ends. This CDR3 region has 15 residues. Germline CDR1 is LGHNA and CDR2 is YSLEER. CDR3 in amino acids: CASSLKTTPNTEAFF. The CDR3 DNA reads as TGCGCCAGCAGCCTAAAAACGACTCCGAACACTGAAGCTTTCTTT.

The chain employs TRBV20-1 and TRBJ1-1; D gene unclear. Trimming left V 6 bases short and J 8 bases short, with 10 bases between. This CDR3 contains 10 residues. Germline V gene data show CDR1 as DFQATT and CDR2 as SNEGSKA (reference sequence). The CDR3 DNA is TGCAGTGCACGAACAGACGAAGCTTTCTTT. It encodes CSARTDEAFF.

The chain couples TRBV5-1 to TRBJ1-1; 9 positions agree with TRBD1. Per germline, CDR1 SGHRS and CDR2 YFSETQ. The V gene end was trimmed by 3 bases and the J gene end by 7 bases; junction bases not matched to a gene: 1. The CDR3 is 12 residues long. The CDR3 region is CASSWGQGEAFF. CDR3 in DNA: TGCGCCAGCAGCTGGGGACAGGGTGAAGCTTTCTTT.

This chain links TRBV5-5 with TRBJ2-7; 7 bases are a match to TRBD2. The CDR3 spans 17 residues. Germline V gene data show CDR1 as SGHKS and CDR2 as YYEKEE (reference sequence). V shed 6 bases and J 8 bases; nucleotides not matched to a gene: 23. The CDR3, as DNA: TGTGCCAGCACCCCATATGAGAGAGACCGAAACGGGGGGAAGCAGTACTTC. This gives the protein CASTPYERDRNGGKQYF. Full variable domain (rest looked up from reference TRBV5-5 and TRBJ2-7): DAGVTQSPTHLIKTRGQQVTLRCSPISGHKSVSWYQQVLGQGPQFIFQYYEKEERGRGNFPDRFSARQFPNYSSELNVNALLLGDSALYLCASTPYERDRNGGKQYFGPGTRLTVT.

The chain links TRBV6-1 to TRBJ2-6; 8 nucleotides line up with TRBD2. Trimming at V came to 2 bases and at J to 1 base, leaving 16 bases not matched to a gene. There are 21 residues in the CDR3. Germline V lookup: CDR1 MNHNS, CDR2 SASEGT. CDR3 sequence: CASSEFSRGGLGSSGANVLTF. The CDR3, as DNA: TGTGCCAGCAGTGAATTTTCTCGAGGGGGACTAGGCTCTTCTGGGGCCAACGTCCTGACTTTC.

The chain carries TRBV5-8 and TRBJ2-2; TRBD1 might be the D (6 bases). V was cut by 5 bases and J by 4 bases, with 12 bases left in between. CDR3 length: 14 residues. Germline V gene sequence: CDR1 SGHTS, CDR2 YDEGEE. CDR3: CASRTRGTTGELFF. The CDR3 nucleotides are TGTGCCAGCAGGACCAGGGGCACCACCGGGGAGCTGTTTTTT.

The rearrangement uses TRBV21-1 and TRBJ1-6; the table's D call, TRBD1, has no DNA check behind it. TRBV21-1 is termed a pseudogene. This CDR3 has 19 amino acids. DNA for the CDR3: TGTGCCAGCAGCAAAGTTAGGGCCGACGGGACACCCTATAATTCACCCCTCCACTTT. It yields the protein CASSKVRADGTPYNSPLHF.

The chain employs TRBV7-2 and TRBJ2-1, with 10 bases lining up with TRBD1. CDR3 length equals 16 residues. Trimming removed 5 bases from V and 4 bases from J; junction bases left unmatched: 8. Germline assignment: CDR1 SGHTA and CDR2 FQGNSA. Here the CDR3 reads CASSRTGQGPYNEQFF. CDR3 nucleotides: TGTGCCAGCAGCCGTACGGGACAGGGGCCTTACAATGAGCAGTTCTTC. The full variable domain, completed using reference TRBV7-2 and TRBJ2-1, is GAGVSQSPSNKVTEKGKDVELRCDPISGHTALYWYRQSLGQGLEFLIYFQGNSAPDKSGLPSDRFSAERTGGSVSTLTIQRTQQEDSAVYLCASSRTGQGPYNEQFFGPGTRLTVL.

The V call is TRBV12-3 or TRBV12-4, the J call TRBJ1-2; D perhaps matches TRBD1 (6 bases). This CDR3 is 13 amino acids long. V lost 4 bases and J 2 bases, leaving 8 bases between the germline ends. The CDR3 nucleotides are TGTGCCAGCAGTTCGGACAGCAACTATGGCTACACCTTC. Protein: CASSSDSNYGYTF.

J is TRBJ2-7 and V is TRBV7-9; perhaps TRBD2 as D (6 bases). CDR1 is SEHNR and CDR2 is FQNEAQ in the germline V gene (reference sequence). Trimming left V 5 bases short and J 7 bases short, with 24 bases between. The CDR3 runs 16 residues. The CDR3 nucleotides read TGTGCCAGCAGCGTCGCCATGTCGGGACTCCCCTGGGAGCAGTACTTC. It encodes CASSVAMSGLPWEQYF.

This chain links TRBV6-5 with TRBJ2-7, with D possibly matching TRBD1 (5 bases). V was trimmed by 2 bases and J by 3 bases, leaving 8 bases between them. This CDR3 is 13 amino acids long. Germline CDR1 and CDR2: MNHEY and SVGAGI. The CDR3 bases are TGTGCCAGCAGTTACGCTAGGGGCTACGAGCAGTACTTC. Encoded protein: CASSYARGYEQYF.

The chain links TRBV7-9 to TRBJ1-6; 7 positions agree with TRBD1. This CDR3 region has 14 residues. Per the germline V gene, CDR1 is SEHNR and CDR2 is FQNEAQ (reference sequence). V lost 1 base to trimming and J lost 10 bases; unmatched junction nucleotides: 4. Here the CDR3 reads CASSLGQGRSPLHF. The DNA of the CDR3 is TGTGCCAGCAGCTTAGGACAGGGTAGATCACCCCTCCACTTT.

The V and J genes are TRBV10-3 and TRBJ1-5; D remains ambiguous. The CDR3 has 13 amino acids. The V end lost 5 bases, the J end lost 0 bases, and 5 bases lay between the germline ends. Germline V gene sequence: CDR1 ENHRY, CDR2 SYGVKD. CDR3 residues: CAISIYSNQPQHF. Written as DNA, the CDR3 is TGTGCCATCAGTATATATAGCAATCAGCCCCAGCATTTT.

This clone showed up just once. The chain links TRBV6-6 to TRBJ2-7, with D maybe TRBD2 (5 bases). The CDR3 is 16 amino acids. From germline, CDR1 is MNHNY and CDR2 SVGAGI (reference sequence). Trimming left V 4 bases short and J 3 bases short, with 19 bases between. CDR3 bases: TGTGCCAGCAGTTCCTTTCGACGGGGTAAACACTACGAGCAGTACTTC. Translated, it gives CASSSFRRGKHYEQYF.

This sequence joins TRBV19 and TRBJ1-3, with D perhaps matching TRBD1 (5 bases). Germline CDR1 and CDR2: LNHDA and SQIVND (reference sequence). V gave up 3 bases and J gave up 0 bases, with 15 bases separating them. This CDR3 is built from 17 residues. The CDR3 is CASSMIRRANSGNTIYF. As DNA, the CDR3 is TGTGCCAGTAGTATGATTCGCAGGGCCAACTCTGGAAACACCATATATTTT. The full variable domain, with the rest looked up from reference TRBV19 and TRBJ1-3, is DGGITQSPKYLFRKEGQNVTLSCEQNLNHDAMYWYRQDPGQGLRLIYYSQIVNDFQKGDIAEGYSVSREKKESFPLTVTSAQKNPTAFYLCASSMIRRANSGNTIYFGEGSWLTVV.

The chain combines TRBV4-1 with TRBJ1-3; D is undetermined. Trimming took off 1 base at V and 0 bases at J, with 7 bases between the two ends. Germline assignment: CDR1 MGHRA and CDR2 YSYEKL. CDR3 size: 15 residues. The CDR3 sequence: CASSQGRLSGNTIYF. The CDR3 DNA follows: TGCGCCAGCAGCCAAGGGCGACTCTCTGGAAACACCATATATTTT.

This clone has a single count. The V and J genes are TRBV20-1 and TRBJ2-5; no reliable D call. The CDR3 has 14 residues. Trimming cost V 3 bases and J 1 base, with 12 bases left between them. Germline V lookup: CDR1 DFQATT, CDR2 SNEGSKA (reference sequence). This CDR3 is CSASKDWIQETQYF. The CDR3 DNA reads TGCAGTGCTAGTAAAGACTGGATCCAAGAGACCCAGTACTTC.